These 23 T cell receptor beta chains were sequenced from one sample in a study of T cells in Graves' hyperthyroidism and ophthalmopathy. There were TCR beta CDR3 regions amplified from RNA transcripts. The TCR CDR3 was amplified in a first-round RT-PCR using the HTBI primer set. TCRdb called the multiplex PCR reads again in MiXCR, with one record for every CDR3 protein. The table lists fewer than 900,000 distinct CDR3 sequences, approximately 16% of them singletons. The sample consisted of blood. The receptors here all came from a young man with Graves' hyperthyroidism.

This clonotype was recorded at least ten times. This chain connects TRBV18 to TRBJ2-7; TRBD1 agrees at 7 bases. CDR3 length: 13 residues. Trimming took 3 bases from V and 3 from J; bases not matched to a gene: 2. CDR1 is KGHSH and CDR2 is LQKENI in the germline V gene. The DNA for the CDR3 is TGTGCCAGCTCACCTCGACAGGGCTACGAGCAGTACTTC. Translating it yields CASSPRQGYEQYF.

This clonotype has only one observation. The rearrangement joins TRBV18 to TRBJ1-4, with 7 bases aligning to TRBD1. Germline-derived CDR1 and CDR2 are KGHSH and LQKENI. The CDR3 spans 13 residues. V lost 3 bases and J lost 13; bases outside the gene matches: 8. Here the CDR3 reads CASSPTTGQRLFF. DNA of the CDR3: TGTGCCAGCTCACCGACGACAGGGCAAAGACTGTTTTTT.

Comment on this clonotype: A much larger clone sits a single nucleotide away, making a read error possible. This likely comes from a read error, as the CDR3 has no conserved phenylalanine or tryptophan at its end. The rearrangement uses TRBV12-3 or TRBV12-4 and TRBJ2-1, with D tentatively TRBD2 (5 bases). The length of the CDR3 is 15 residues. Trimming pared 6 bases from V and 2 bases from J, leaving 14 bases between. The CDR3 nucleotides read TGTGCCAGCAGGCCCGACGAGGGAACCTACAATGAGCAGTTCCTC. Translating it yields CASRPDEGTYNEQFL.

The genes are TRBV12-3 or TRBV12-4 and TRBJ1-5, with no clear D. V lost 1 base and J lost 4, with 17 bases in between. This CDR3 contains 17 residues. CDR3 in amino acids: CASSLVGPAVFNQPQHF. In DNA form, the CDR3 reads TGTGCCAGCAGTTTAGTGGGCCCGGCTGTTTTTAATCAGCCCCAGCATTTT.

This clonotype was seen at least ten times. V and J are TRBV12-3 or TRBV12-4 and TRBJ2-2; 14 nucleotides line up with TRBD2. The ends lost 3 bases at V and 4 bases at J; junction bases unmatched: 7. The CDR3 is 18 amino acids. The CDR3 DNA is TGTGCCAGCAGTTTCGATAGGGGACTAGCGGGAGTCACCGGGGAGCTGTTTTTT. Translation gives CASSFDRGLAGVTGELFF.

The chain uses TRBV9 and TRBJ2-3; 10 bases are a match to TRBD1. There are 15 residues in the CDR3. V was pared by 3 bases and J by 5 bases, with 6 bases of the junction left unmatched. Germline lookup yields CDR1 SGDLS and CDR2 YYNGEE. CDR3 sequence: CASSETGGALDTQYF. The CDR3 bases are TGTGCCAGCAGCGAGACAGGGGGCGCGTTAGATACGCAGTATTTT.

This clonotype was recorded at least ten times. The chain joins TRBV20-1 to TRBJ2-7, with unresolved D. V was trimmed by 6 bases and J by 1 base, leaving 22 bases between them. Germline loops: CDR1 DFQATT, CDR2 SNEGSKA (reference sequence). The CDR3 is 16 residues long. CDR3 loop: CSADRVSDGPSYEQYF. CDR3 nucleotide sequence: TGCAGTGCCGATCGGGTGTCGGACGGTCCGTCCTACGAGCAGTACTTC.

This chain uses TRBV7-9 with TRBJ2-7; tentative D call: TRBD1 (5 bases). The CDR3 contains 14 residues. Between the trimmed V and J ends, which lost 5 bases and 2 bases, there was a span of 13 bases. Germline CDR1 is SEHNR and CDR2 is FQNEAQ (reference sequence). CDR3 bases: TGTGCCAGCAGCCCAACTGACAGCCCCTACGAGCAGTACTTC. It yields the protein CASSPTDSPYEQYF.

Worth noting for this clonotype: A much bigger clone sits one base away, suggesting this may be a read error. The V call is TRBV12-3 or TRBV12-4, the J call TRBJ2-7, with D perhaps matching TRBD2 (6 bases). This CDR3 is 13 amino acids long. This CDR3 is CASGSGGSCEQYF. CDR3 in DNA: TGTGCCAGCGGGTCAGGAGGGTCCTGCGAGCAGTACTTC.

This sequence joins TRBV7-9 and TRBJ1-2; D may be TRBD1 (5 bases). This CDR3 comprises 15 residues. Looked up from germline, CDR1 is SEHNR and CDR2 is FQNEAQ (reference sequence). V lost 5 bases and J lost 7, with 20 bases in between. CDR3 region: CASSPLGGTLVGYTF. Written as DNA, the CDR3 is TGTGCCAGCAGCCCCTTGGGAGGGACCCTTGTTGGCTACACCTTC.

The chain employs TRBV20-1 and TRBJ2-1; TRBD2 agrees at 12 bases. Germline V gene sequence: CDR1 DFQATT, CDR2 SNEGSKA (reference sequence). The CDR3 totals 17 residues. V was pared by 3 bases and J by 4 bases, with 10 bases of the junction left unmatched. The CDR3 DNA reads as TGCAGTGCTAGGCCGGGACTAGCGGGTTCAATGTACAATGAGCAGTTCTTC. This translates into CSARPGLAGSMYNEQFF.

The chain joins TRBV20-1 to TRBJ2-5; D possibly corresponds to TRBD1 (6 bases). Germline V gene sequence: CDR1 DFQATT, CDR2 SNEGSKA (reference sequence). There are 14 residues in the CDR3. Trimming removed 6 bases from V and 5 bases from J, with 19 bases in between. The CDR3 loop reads CSAHPQGLRETQYF. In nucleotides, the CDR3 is TGCAGTGCCCATCCACAGGGTCTTCGGGAGACCCAGTACTTC.

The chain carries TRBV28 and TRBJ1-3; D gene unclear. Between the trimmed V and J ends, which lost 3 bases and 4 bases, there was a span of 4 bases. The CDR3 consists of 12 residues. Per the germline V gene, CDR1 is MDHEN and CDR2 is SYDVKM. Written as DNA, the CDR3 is TGTGCCAGCAGTTTTGCCGGAAACACCATATATTTT. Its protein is CASSFAGNTIYF.

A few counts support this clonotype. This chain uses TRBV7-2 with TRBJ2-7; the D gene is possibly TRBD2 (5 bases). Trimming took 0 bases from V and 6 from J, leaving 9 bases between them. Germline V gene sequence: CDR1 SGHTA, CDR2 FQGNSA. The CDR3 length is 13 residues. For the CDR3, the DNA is TGTGCCAGCAGCTTAGCGCTGAGGGCCGAGCAGTACTTC. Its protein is CASSLALRAEQYF.

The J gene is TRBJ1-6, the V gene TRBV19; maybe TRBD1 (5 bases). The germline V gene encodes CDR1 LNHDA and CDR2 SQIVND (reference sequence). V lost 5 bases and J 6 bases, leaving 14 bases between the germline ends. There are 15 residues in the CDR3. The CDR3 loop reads CASSSWGFTNSPLHF. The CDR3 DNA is TGTGCCAGTAGTTCCTGGGGGTTCACTAATTCACCCCTCCACTTT.

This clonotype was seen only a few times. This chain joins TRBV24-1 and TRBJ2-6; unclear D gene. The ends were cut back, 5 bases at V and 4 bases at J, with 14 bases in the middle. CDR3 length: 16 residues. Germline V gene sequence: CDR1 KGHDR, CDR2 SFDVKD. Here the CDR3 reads CATSGKGPKGANVLTF. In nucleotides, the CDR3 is TGTGCCACCAGTGGGAAGGGTCCCAAAGGGGCCAACGTCCTGACTTTC.

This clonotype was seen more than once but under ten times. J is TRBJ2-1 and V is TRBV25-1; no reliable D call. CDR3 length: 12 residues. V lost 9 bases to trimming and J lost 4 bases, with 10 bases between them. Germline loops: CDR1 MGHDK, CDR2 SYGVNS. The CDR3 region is CARLKMYNEQFF. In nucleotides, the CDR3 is TGTGCCAGACTTAAAATGTACAATGAGCAGTTCTTC.

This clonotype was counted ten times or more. The CDR3 spells CATSGSLNTEAFF. In nucleotides, the CDR3 is TGTGCCACTTCAGGGTCCTTGAACACTGAAGCTTTCTTT. The genes are TRBV27 and TRBJ1-1; the D gene is possibly TRBD1 (5 bases). V gave up 10 bases and J gave up 0 bases, with 12 bases separating them. In germline, CDR1 is MNHEY, CDR2 SMNVEV (reference sequence). The CDR3 covers 13 residues.

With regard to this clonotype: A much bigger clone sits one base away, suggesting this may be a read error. For the CDR3, the DNA is TGTGCCAATTCGACAGGGGTCGGAAACACCGGGGAGCTGTTTTTT. This translates into CANSTGVGNTGELFF. The rearrangement uses TRBV2 and TRBJ2-2; TRBD1 matches 8 bases. The germline CDR1 and CDR2 sequences are SNHLY and FYNNEI. The length of the CDR3 is 15 residues. The trim removed 10 bases at V and 2 bases at J, leaving 9 bases unmatched. Filled out from reference TRBV2 and TRBJ2-2, the complete variable domain reads EPEVTQTPSHQVTQMGQEVILRCVPISNHLYFYWYRQILGQKVEFLVSFYNNEISEKSEIFDDQFSVERPDGSNFTLKIRSTKLEDSAMYFCANSTGVGNTGELFFGEGSRLTVL.

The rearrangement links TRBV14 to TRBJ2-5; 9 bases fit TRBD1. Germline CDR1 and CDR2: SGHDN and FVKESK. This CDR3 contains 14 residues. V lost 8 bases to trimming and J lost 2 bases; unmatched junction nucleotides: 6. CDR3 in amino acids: CASLTDRGQETQYF. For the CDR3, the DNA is TGTGCCAGCTTGACGGACAGGGGACAAGAGACCCAGTACTTC.

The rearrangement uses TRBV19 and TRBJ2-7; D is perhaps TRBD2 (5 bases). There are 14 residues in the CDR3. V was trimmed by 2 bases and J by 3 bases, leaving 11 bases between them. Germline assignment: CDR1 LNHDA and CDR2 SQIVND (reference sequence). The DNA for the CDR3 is TGTGCCAGTAGTATACCTGGACTCAACTACGAGCAGTACTTC. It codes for CASSIPGLNYEQYF.

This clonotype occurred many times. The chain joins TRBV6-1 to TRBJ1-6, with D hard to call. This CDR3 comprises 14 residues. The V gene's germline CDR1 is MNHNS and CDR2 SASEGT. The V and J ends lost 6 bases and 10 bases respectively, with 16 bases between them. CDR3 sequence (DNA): TGTGCCAGCAGCCCCGCCGGGTTGAGCTCACCCCTCCACTTT. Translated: CASSPAGLSSPLHF.

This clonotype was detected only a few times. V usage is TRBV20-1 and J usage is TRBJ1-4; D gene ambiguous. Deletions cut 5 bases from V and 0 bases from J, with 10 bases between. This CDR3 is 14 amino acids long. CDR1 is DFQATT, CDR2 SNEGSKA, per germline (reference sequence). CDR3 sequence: CSAPLVATNEKLFF. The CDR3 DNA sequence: TGCAGTGCTCCTTTAGTAGCAACTAATGAAAAACTGTTTTTT.